A selection of T cell receptor beta chains follows, all from one sample in a study of CD8+CD57+ T cells in acquired aplastic anemia. TCRdb fed the reads into MiXCR, producing one record per CDR3 protein. The data contain about 180,000 distinct CDR3 sequences, around 48% of them singletons. The sample taken for sequencing was sorted CD4+, CD8+, or CD8+CD57+ T cells (not recorded which) from PBMCs. These receptors came from a human donor with aplastic anemia. Each CDR3 is given with its conserved first and last residue. Each record gives: CDR3 DNA, CDR3 protein, J gene, clone size, D gene, V gene. D genes are given only for firm matches. Where a row states a size, it is once, few, many or the class of an expanded clone; other rows omit it.

CDR3nt: TGTGCCAGCGGCTTAGCGTCGAGGAGGGATGAGCAGTTCTTC
CDR3aa: CASGLASRRDEQFF
j_gene: TRBJ2-1
abundance: many
d_gene: NA
v_gene: TRBV7-9

CDR3nt: TGTGCCACCAGTGACGAGTACCAAGAGACCCAGTACTTC
CDR3aa: CATSDEYQETQYF
j_gene: TRBJ2-5
abundance: few
d_gene: NA
v_gene: TRBV24-1

CDR3nt: TGTGCCAGCAGCTTTCGGACAGGGCGCCTTCTGAACACTGAAGCTTTCTTT
CDR3aa: CASSFRTGRLLNTEAFF
j_gene: TRBJ1-1
abundance: few
d_gene: TRBD1
v_gene: TRBV5-8

CDR3nt: TGTGCCAGCAAACTAGCGGGGGGGACTCAAGGGACCCAGTACTTC
CDR3aa: CASKLAGGTQGTQYF
j_gene: TRBJ2-5
abundance: NA
d_gene: TRBD2
v_gene: TRBV25-1

CDR3nt: TGTGCCACCAGCAGAGATCTGGGGCAGGGCGGGAACTATGGCTACACCTTC
CDR3aa: CATSRDLGQGGNYGYTF
j_gene: TRBJ1-2
abundance: many
d_gene: NA
v_gene: TRBV15

CDR3nt: TGCAGTGCTAGAGCGTTTACTAGCGGGGGGCAGACCCAGTACTTC
CDR3aa: CSARAFTSGGQTQYF
j_gene: TRBJ2-5
abundance: NA
d_gene: TRBD2
v_gene: TRBV20-1

CDR3nt: TGCGCCAGCAGCGACCAGTGGGGTGGAAACACCATATATTTT
CDR3aa: CASSDQWGGNTIYF
j_gene: TRBJ1-3
abundance: once
d_gene: NA
v_gene: TRBV10-1

CDR3nt: TGTGCCAGCAGCCAAGGGACAGGGGGCAATCAGCCCCAGCATTTT
CDR3aa: CASSQGTGGNQPQHF
j_gene: TRBJ1-5
abundance: many
d_gene: TRBD1
v_gene: TRBV7-2

CDR3nt: TGTGCCAGCAGTCCAGGAGGGGCAGAGAACACTGAAGCTTTCTTT
CDR3aa: CASSPGGAENTEAFF
j_gene: TRBJ1-1
abundance: many
d_gene: NA
v_gene: TRBV12-3/TRBV12-4

CDR3nt: TGCAGCGTTGAAAGACAGGGAACTGAGACCCAGTACTTC
CDR3aa: CSVERQGTETQYF
j_gene: TRBJ2-5
abundance: few
d_gene: TRBD1
v_gene: TRBV29-1

CDR3nt: TGTGCCAGCAGCTTAGGGGGAATTCGGTACAATGAGCAGTTCTTC
CDR3aa: CASSLGGIRYNEQFF
j_gene: TRBJ2-1
abundance: many
d_gene: NA
v_gene: TRBV5-5

CDR3nt: TGCGCCAGCAGCCAAGACAGCGACTCCTCCACCTACGAGCAGTACTTC
CDR3aa: CASSQDSDSSTYEQYF
j_gene: TRBJ2-7
abundance: many
d_gene: NA
v_gene: TRBV4-1

CDR3nt: TGTGCCAGTACCCTTCAGGCTGGCGGCTACACCTTC
CDR3aa: CASTLQAGGYTF
j_gene: TRBJ1-2
abundance: many
d_gene: NA
v_gene: TRBV19

CDR3nt: TGCAGCGGTCAGGGGGCAGATGACACTGAAGCTTTCTTT
CDR3aa: CSGQGADDTEAFF
j_gene: TRBJ1-1
abundance: many
d_gene: TRBD1
v_gene: TRBV29-1

CDR3nt: TGCGCCAGCGGGACAGGGAGCACAGATACGCAGTATTTT
CDR3aa: CASGTGSTDTQYF
j_gene: TRBJ2-3
abundance: many
d_gene: TRBD1
v_gene: TRBV5-1

CDR3nt: TGTGCCAGCAGCCCGTTGTGGGGGCCGAAAAACATTCAGTACTTC
CDR3aa: CASSPLWGPKNIQYF
j_gene: TRBJ2-4
abundance: few
d_gene: NA
v_gene: TRBV11-2